This T cell receptor beta chain derives from a study of response to subunit inactivated influenza vaccine (dated by TCRdb to between 2017 and 2018). For the wider study: The study used deep quantitative T cell receptor repertoire profiling to track responses to a trivalent subunit inactivated influenza vaccine. On the study overall, not on this receptor specifically: According to the authors, only a limited number of new T cells may be recruited by each seasonal influenza vaccination.

The CDR3 goes from the cysteine to the phenylalanine over 12 residues. Only the CDR3 DNA stays, 36 bases, in frame from base 1. A distance of 14 bases separates the germline ends of V and J, which lose 7 bases and 8 bases respectively. Libraries were prepared through RT-PCR. Sequencing took place on an Illumina HiSeq 2500. TCRdb ran its own pipeline on the public reads, namely fastp trimming at Q25 and MiXCR clone calling, and kept in-frame beta chains. Identical CDR3 protein sequences are pooled into one entry, listed with their most common genes and DNA. The sample has about half a million distinct CDR3 sequences on record, under 9% of them singletons. The ten largest clones take up roughly 13% of the sample. Note on this clonotype: No antigen is known for it. Qualities for individual bases were not recorded, and no much larger clone is one base off.

Sequenced material: PBMCs from blood, taken roughly 24 months after vaccination. The clonotype was recovered from a man aged 50 to 69 who received an inactivated influenza vaccine. Donor details come from another sample of the same person, matched by shared clones. This chain is built from TRBV12-3 or TRBV12-4 and TRBJ1-2; tentative D gene TRBD1, with 6 bases matching. The CDR3 protein: CASTLGASGYTF. The nucleotides read TGTGCCAGCACCTTGGGGGCCTCGGGCTACACCTTC.